The 27 T cell receptor beta chains below were found in one sample sequenced in a study of response to subunit inactivated influenza vaccine. MiXCR, applied by TCRdb to the RT-PCR reads, yields one record per CDR3 protein. The table shows roughly 190,000 distinct CDR3 sequences, with around 15% occurring only once. Material: CD8+ T cells sorted from PBMCs, obtained roughly 5 days after vaccination. These TCRs come from a man aged 50 to 60 who received an inactivated influenza vaccine.

The sample holds one count of this clonotype. This sequence joins TRBV12-3 or TRBV12-4 and TRBJ2-3; D is uncertain. The length of the CDR3 is 13 residues. The V gene lost 4 bases and the J gene lost 6 bases, with 11 bases spanning the gap. The CDR3 spells CASSSLLTDTQYF. In DNA form, the CDR3 reads TGTGCCAGCAGTTCCCTCCTTACGGATACGCAGTATTTT.

CDR3 coding DNA: TGTGCCAGCAGCCTGGGTCCACTCACCTACGAGCAGTACTTC. Translation: CASSLGPLTYEQYF. The rearrangement uses TRBV6-1 and TRBJ2-7; no reliable D call. There are 14 residues in the CDR3. The germline V and J ends were trimmed by 6 bases and 2 bases, with 14 bases remaining between them. CDR1 is MNHNS and CDR2 is SASEGT in the germline V gene.

A few counts support this clonotype. This chain connects TRBV15 to TRBJ2-7; D is perhaps TRBD2 (6 bases). Germline V lookup: CDR1 LNHNV, CDR2 YYDKDF (reference sequence). The CDR3 has 13 amino acids. With 1 base removed from V and 3 bases from J, the gap between germline ends came to 7 bases. The CDR3 region is CATSRAGDYEQYF. As DNA, the CDR3 is TGTGCCACCAGCAGAGCGGGAGACTACGAGCAGTACTTC.

This clonotype occurred a few times. The gene calls are TRBV13 and TRBJ2-7; the match to TRBD1 covers 8 bases. J lost 2 bases, V lost 5 bases, and 5 bases had no gene match. This CDR3 is 14 amino acids long. Germline CDR1 and CDR2: PRHDT and FYEKMQ (reference sequence). The CDR3 loop reads CASSPLDRAYEQYF. CDR3 coding DNA: TGTGCCAGCAGCCCCCTGGACAGGGCCTACGAGCAGTACTTC.

The chain links TRBV29-1 to TRBJ2-2; 9 bases fit TRBD1. The CDR3 has 14 residues. The trim removed 6 bases at V and 6 bases at J, leaving 8 bases unmatched. Germline CDR1 and CDR2: SQVTM and ANQGSEA. This CDR3 reads CSVGPGTGSGELFF. The CDR3 region has the DNA TGCAGCGTCGGTCCCGGGACAGGGTCCGGGGAGCTGTTTTTT.

This clonotype was recorded a few times. The rearrangement joins TRBV4-2 to TRBJ2-4; 8 bases line up with TRBD2. This CDR3 comprises 18 residues. The V gene end was trimmed by 1 base and the J gene end by 7 bases; junction bases not matched to a gene: 15. The V gene's germline CDR1 is LGHNA and CDR2 YNFKEQ. CDR3 nucleotides: TGTGCCAGCAGCCAAGCAGTTGGCGCGGGAGGTTCTCACAACATTCAGTACTTC. Protein sequence: CASSQAVGAGGSHNIQYF.

This clonotype was recorded a few times. The chain carries TRBV29-1 and TRBJ2-7; D possibly corresponds to TRBD1 (5 bases). Trimming pared 3 bases from V and 2 bases from J, leaving 20 bases between. CDR1 is SQVTM and CDR2 is ANQGSEA in the germline V gene. The length of the CDR3 is 16 residues. The CDR3 is CSVELLGDSEPYEQYF. In DNA, the CDR3 is TGCAGCGTTGAGCTCTTAGGTGACAGCGAACCCTACGAGCAGTACTTC.

This clonotype was observed at least ten times. V and J are TRBV20-1 and TRBJ2-1, with D tentatively TRBD2 (5 bases). CDR3 length: 13 residues. The V and J ends lost 3 bases and 1 base respectively, with 7 bases between them. CDR1 is DFQATT and CDR2 is SNEGSKA in the germline V gene (reference sequence). The DNA of the CDR3 is TGCAGTGCTAGTTCGGGATCCTACAATGAGCAGTTCTTC. This codes for CSASSGSYNEQFF.

The V call is TRBV27, the J call TRBJ1-1; a weak D match, TRBD1 (5 bases). Germline V CDR1 and CDR2: MNHEY, SMNVEV (reference sequence). The CDR3 extends over 13 amino acids. The V and J ends lost 4 bases and 6 bases respectively, with 12 bases between them. In DNA, the CDR3 is TGTGCCAGCAGTTCCAGGGAATCTGCTGAAGCTTTCTTT. Translated, it gives CASSSRESAEAFF.

The gene calls are TRBV10-3 and TRBJ2-3; TRBD2 matches at 8 bases. Germline loops: CDR1 ENHRY, CDR2 SYGVKD. The CDR3 extends over 16 amino acids. The J segment lost 2 bases and the V segment lost 0 bases, leaving 4 bases of the junction unmatched. As DNA, the CDR3 is TGTGCCATCAGTGAGTCTGCGGGGGGAAACACAGATACGCAGTATTTT. Translation: CAISESAGGNTDTQYF.

The rearrangement uses TRBV30 and TRBJ2-1; D is perhaps TRBD1 (5 bases). The V and J ends lost 3 bases and 6 bases respectively, with 9 bases between them. CDR1 GTSNPN and CDR2 SVGIG come from the germline V gene (reference sequence). This CDR3 is 12 amino acids long. CDR3 bases: TGTGCCTGGAGAGTCAGGGTCAATGAGCAGTTCTTC. Translated: CAWRVRVNEQFF.

This clonotype was seen a few times. J is TRBJ1-2 and V is TRBV7-9; 11 positions match TRBD1. With V trimmed by 6 bases and J by 4 bases, 4 bases remained unmatched. CDR1 SEHNR and CDR2 FQNEAQ come from the germline V gene (reference sequence). The CDR3 loop spans 14 amino acids. The CDR3 sequence: CASRGTGGSYGYTF. In nucleotides, the CDR3 is TGTGCCAGCAGAGGGACAGGGGGTAGCTATGGCTACACCTTC.

Ten or more counts support this clonotype. The chain recombines TRBV4-3 with TRBJ2-4; TRBD1 aligns across 7 bases. Per the germline V gene, CDR1 is LGHNA and CDR2 is YSLEER. The CDR3 has 17 amino acids. With V trimmed by 0 bases and J by 5 bases, 10 bases remained unmatched. This CDR3 is CASSQELTGTAENIQYF. Written as DNA, the CDR3 is TGCGCCAGCAGCCAAGAGCTTACCGGGACAGCTGAAAACATTCAGTACTTC.

This clonotype was recorded many times. This chain joins TRBV3-1 and TRBJ2-7; TRBD2 matches at 10 bases. The CDR3 spans 16 residues. With 1 base clipped from V and 4 bases from J, the junction kept 7 bases outside the gene matches. The germline V gene encodes CDR1 LGHDT and CDR2 YNNKEL (reference sequence). The CDR3 loop is CASSQVAGGPAYEQYF. The CDR3, as DNA: TGTGCCAGCAGCCAAGTAGCGGGGGGACCGGCATACGAGCAGTACTTC.

This clonotype appeared a few times. J is TRBJ2-1 and V is TRBV21-1; TRBD1 was called by the table and not checked on the DNA. TRBV21-1 is assigned pseudogene status. The CDR3 sequence is 18 residues long. CDR3 sequence: CASSPLSIDRMFDNEQFF. In DNA, the CDR3 is TGTGCCAGCAGCCCTCTCTCAATTGACAGGATGTTTGACAATGAGCAGTTCTTC.

This sequence joins TRBV4-3 and TRBJ2-3, with no clear D. CDR1 is LGHNA, CDR2 YSLEER, per germline. V was trimmed by 0 bases and J by 0 bases, leaving 4 bases between them. This CDR3 is built from 14 residues. CDR3 nucleotide sequence: TGCGCCAGCAGCCAAGAACATAGCACAGATACGCAGTATTTT. Translated: CASSQEHSTDTQYF.

The gene calls are TRBV7-9 and TRBJ2-3; TRBD2 matches 9 bases. The CDR3 has 17 amino acids. Germline V gene lookup returns CDR1 SEHNR and CDR2 FQNEAQ (reference sequence). Trimming cost V 5 bases and J 4 bases; bases outside gene matches: 13. The CDR3 DNA is TGTGCCAGCAGCCCTGCCCTAGCGGGATTGAGGGCAGATACGCAGTATTTT. Translating gives CASSPALAGLRADTQYF. The entire variable domain, with the rest obtained from reference TRBV7-9 and TRBJ2-3, is as follows: DTGVSQNPRHKITKRGQNVTFRCDPISEHNRLYWYRQTLGQGPEFLTYFQNEAQLEKSRLLSDRFSAERPKGSFSTLEIQRTEQGDSAMYLCASSPALAGLRADTQYFGPGTRLTVL.

This clonotype was seen more than once but under ten times. The chain links TRBV4-1 to TRBJ1-1, with unresolved D. V was shortened by 0 bases and J by 8 bases, with 19 bases between the two germline ends. Germline V gene lookup returns CDR1 MGHRA and CDR2 YSYEKL. CDR3 size: 16 residues. CDR3 in amino acids: CASSQESWSSRTEAFF. The DNA of the CDR3 is TGCGCCAGCAGCCAAGAGTCATGGAGCTCCCGGACGGAAGCTTTCTTT.

This clonotype was seen repeatedly, ten times or more. The chain employs TRBV12-3 or TRBV12-4 and TRBJ2-2, with TRBD1 matching over 7 bases. V shed 2 bases and J 7 bases; nucleotides not matched to a gene: 10. CDR3 length: 16 amino acids. CDR3 nucleotides: TGTGCCAGCAGTTTACCAAGGGACAGCTCGGACGGGGAGCTGTTTTTT. Its translation is CASSLPRDSSDGELFF.

This clonotype was counted only a few times. The V gene is TRBV6-2 or TRBV6-3, the J gene TRBJ2-7; no firm D call. This CDR3 is built from 13 residues. Germline V gene lookup returns CDR1 MNHEY and CDR2 SVGEGT. The ends were cut back, 4 bases at V and 4 bases at J, with 11 bases in the middle. In nucleotides, the CDR3 is TGTGCCAGCAGTTGGAGCGACGCTTACGAGCAGTACTTC. It specifies CASSWSDAYEQYF.

This clonotype was counted between two and nine times. V gene TRBV12-3 or TRBV12-4 combines with J gene TRBJ1-6, with D unresolved. The length of the CDR3 is 13 residues. The V and J ends lost 2 bases and 11 bases respectively, with 10 bases between them. The CDR3 region is CASSLFLLAPLHF. The DNA for the CDR3 is TGTGCCAGCAGTTTATTCCTGTTGGCACCCCTCCACTTT.

V gene TRBV9 combines with J gene TRBJ1-2; the D is unclear. The germline V and J ends were trimmed by 0 bases and 0 bases, with 9 bases remaining between them. CDR3 length: 15 amino acids. Germline V gives CDR1 SGDLS, CDR2 YYNGEE. The CDR3 reads CASSVDVTTNYGYTF. CDR3 nucleotide sequence: TGTGCCAGCAGCGTAGATGTGACAACTAACTATGGCTACACCTTC. The entire variable domain, with the rest obtained from reference TRBV9 and TRBJ1-2, is as follows: DSGVTQTPKHLITATGQRVTLRCSPRSGDLSVYWYQQSLDQGLQFLIQYYNGEERAKGNILERFSAQQFPDLHSELNLSSLELGDSALYFCASSVDVTTNYGYTFGSGTRLTVV.

V usage is TRBV2 and J usage is TRBJ2-7, with 9 bases matching TRBD1. CDR1 is SNHLY and CDR2 is FYNNEI in the germline V gene. The length of the CDR3 is 14 residues. The V gene end was trimmed by 7 bases and the J gene end by 3 bases; junction bases not matched to a gene: 7. Here the CDR3 DNA reads TGTGCCAGCATTGGCGGGACAGGGAGCTACGAGCAGTACTTC. Its translation: CASIGGTGSYEQYF.

This chain links TRBV11-2 with TRBJ2-7; TRBD1 matches at 8 bases. V was clipped by 0 bases and J by 6 bases; unmatched bases: 10. The CDR3 has 16 amino acids. Germline V gene lookup returns CDR1 SGHAT and CDR2 FQNNGV. CDR3 in amino acids: CASSLEPQGAWFEQYF. The CDR3 nucleotides are TGTGCCAGCAGCTTAGAACCTCAGGGGGCCTGGTTCGAGCAGTACTTC.

This clonotype has at least ten counts. The chain combines TRBV4-3 with TRBJ2-7, with 13 bases matching TRBD2. V gave up 1 base and J gave up 1 base; unmatched junction bases: 10. Germline values: CDR1 LGHNA, CDR2 YSLEER. The CDR3 has 19 residues. In DNA form, the CDR3 reads TGCGCCAGCAGCCAAGCTAGAGGACTAGCGGGGGTTTTATCCTACGAGCAGTACTTC. Translating it yields CASSQARGLAGVLSYEQYF.

J is TRBJ2-2 and V is TRBV20-1; the D gene is possibly TRBD2 (5 bases). This CDR3 has 16 amino acids. Trimming left V 0 bases short and J 5 bases short, with 16 bases between. Germline V gene lookup returns CDR1 DFQATT and CDR2 SNEGSKA (reference sequence). CDR3 sequence reads: CSARDFSGAGTGELFF. The CDR3 DNA reads TGCAGTGCTAGAGACTTCAGCGGTGCGGGTACCGGGGAGCTGTTTTTT.

The sample holds a few counts of this clonotype. V is TRBV29-1 and J is TRBJ1-1; tentative D call: TRBD1 (6 bases). V was trimmed by 4 bases and J by 1 base, leaving 7 bases between them. Germline V CDR1 and CDR2: SQVTM, ANQGSEA. CDR3 length: 12 amino acids. CDR3 DNA sequence: TGCAGCGTTGTGGACAGGAACACTGAAGCTTTCTTT. It codes for CSVVDRNTEAFF.